The 22 T cell receptor beta chains presented below share a single source sample, sequenced in a study of T cells in localized non-small cell lung cancer. Repertoires were generated with immunoSEQ multiplex PCR, while TCRdb's copy carries only in-frame clones and drops some. The sample carries over 1,000 clones, approximately 27% recorded once. The sample here was lung tumor tissue, taken before any cancer treatment. The receptor source for this set is a female donor at least 60 years old with stage III squamous cell lung carcinoma.

The rearrangement uses TRBV11-3 and TRBJ2-1; D is unclear. Germline V gene data show CDR1 as SGHNT and CDR2 as YENEEA. This CDR3 contains 16 residues. Trimming pared 4 bases from V and 0 bases from J, leaving 13 bases between. The CDR3 sequence is CASSSQRWGSYNEQFF. The CDR3 DNA follows: TGTGCCAGCAGCTCCCAGCGTTGGGGCTCCTACAATGAGCAGTTCTTC.

The chain links TRBV15 to TRBJ2-1; 15 nucleotides align to TRBD2. Germline CDR1 reads LNHNV; CDR2 reads YYDKDF (reference sequence). The CDR3 runs 18 residues. Germline trimming cut 0 bases from V and 10 bases from J; bases unmatched to any gene: 10. CDR3 region: CATSRDPGLAGGLREQFF. CDR3 coding DNA: TGTGCCACCAGCAGAGATCCGGGACTAGCGGGAGGTTTAAGGGAGCAGTTCTTC.

This clone has just a few counts. The J gene is TRBJ2-7, the V gene TRBV6-1; no reliable D call. The CDR3 is 14 amino acids. V was shortened by 1 base and J by 2 bases, with 9 bases between the two germline ends. Germline CDR1 MNHNS, CDR2 SASEGT. CDR3 nucleotide sequence: TGTGCCAGCAGTGAAGGCGAGGAAACCTACGAGCAGTACTTC. Translation gives CASSEGEETYEQYF.

By share of the sample, this clone is medium-sized. The chain uses TRBV11-3 and TRBJ2-5; TRBD2 matches at 7 bases. The CDR3 covers 17 residues. CDR1 is SGHNT and CDR2 is YENEEA in the germline V gene. J gave up 0 bases and V 4 bases, and 11 bases lay outside the gene matches. The CDR3 DNA is TGTGCCAGCAGCTCGAAGGCTAGCGGTAGATACCAAGAGACCCAGTACTTC. Translating it yields CASSSKASGRYQETQYF.

The chain links TRBV6-8 to TRBJ2-7; 11 positions agree with TRBD2. The V gene's germline CDR1 is MNHGY and CDR2 SAAAGT. This CDR3 is 14 amino acids long. Trimming at V came to 5 bases and at J to 3 bases, leaving 3 bases not matched to a gene. The CDR3 loop reads CASSISGRGYEQYF. The DNA for the CDR3 is TGTGCCAGCAGTATTAGCGGGAGGGGCTACGAGCAGTACTTC.

Only a few counts were recorded for this clone. The J gene is TRBJ1-4, the V gene TRBV6-8, with TRBD1 identical over 9 bases. V lost 5 bases to trimming and J lost 3 bases; unmatched junction nucleotides: 4. Looked up from germline, CDR1 is MNHGY and CDR2 is SAAAGT. The CDR3 is made up of 15 amino acids. The CDR3 loop reads CASSKTGGSNEKLFF. CDR3 in DNA: TGTGCCAGCAGTAAAACAGGGGGCTCTAATGAAAAACTGTTTTTT.

This clone turned up a few times. The rearrangement uses TRBV6-8 and TRBJ2-7; weak D call: TRBD1 (6 bases). The CDR3 spans 14 residues. Germline V CDR1 and CDR2: MNHGY, SAAAGT. V lost 10 bases, J lost 0 bases, and 16 bases lay in between. The CDR3 is CATTDRIYSYEQYF. CDR3 DNA: TGTGCCACCACAGACAGGATTTACTCCTACGAGCAGTACTTC.

By share, this clone ranks as medium-sized. The gene calls are TRBV11-3 and TRBJ1-6, with a tentative D call TRBD1 (6 bases). This CDR3 has 14 amino acids. The V end was cut by 2 bases, the J end by 7 bases, with 9 bases between. From germline, CDR1 is SGHNT and CDR2 YENEEA. The CDR3 DNA sequence: TGTGCCAGCAGCTTAACAGGGTACAATTCACCCCTCCACTTT. Translated, it gives CASSLTGYNSPLHF.

Note on this clone: The germline gene is not matched at one end of the junction; a read error may be the cause. The chain is built from TRBV15 and TRBJ1-5; maybe TRBD1 (6 bases). The germline gives CDR1 LNHNV, CDR2 YYDKDF (reference sequence). This CDR3 has 16 amino acids. Written as DNA, the CDR3 is TGTGCCACCAGTAGAGGGGGGAGGGGTCAGGGTCAGCCCCAGCATTTT. Translated: CATSRGGRGQGQPQHF.

The V gene is TRBV30, the J gene TRBJ2-7; a weak D match, TRBD1 (6 bases). In germline, CDR1 is GTSNPN, CDR2 SVGIG (reference sequence). CDR3 length: 12 amino acids. The germline V and J ends were trimmed by 1 base and 5 bases, with 9 bases remaining between them. The DNA of the CDR3 is TGTGCCTGGAGTGCCAACAGGGACGAGCAGTACTTC. This codes for CAWSANRDEQYF.

V is TRBV1 and J is TRBJ2-2; TRBD1 is the table's D call and was not checked against the DNA. TRBV1 is noted as a pseudogene. The CDR3 loop spans 14 amino acids. The CDR3 spells CASSPRDRAGELFF. In DNA, the CDR3 is TGCGCCAGCAGCCCCCGGGACAGGGCCGGGGAGCTGTTTTTT.

This sequence joins TRBV19 and TRBJ1-4, with TRBD1 matching 8 bases. This CDR3 region has 16 residues. V lost 1 base to trimming and J lost 7 bases; unmatched junction nucleotides: 8. Germline V gives CDR1 LNHDA, CDR2 SQIVND (reference sequence). CDR3 DNA sequence: TGTGCCAGTAGTATAGGGACGGCAGGGGGCGGTGAAAAACTGTTTTTT. As protein: CASSIGTAGGGEKLFF. Together with reference TRBV19 and TRBJ1-4, the CDR3 gives the full variable domain: DGGITQSPKYLFRKEGQNVTLSCEQNLNHDAMYWYRQDPGQGLRLIYYSQIVNDFQKGDIAEGYSVSREKKESFPLTVTSAQKNPTAFYLCASSIGTAGGGEKLFFGSGTQLSVL.

The V and J genes are TRBV6-8 and TRBJ1-5; no definite D call. Germline V gene lookup returns CDR1 MNHGY and CDR2 SAAAGT. This CDR3 has 13 residues. Trimming took off 7 bases at V and 3 bases at J, with 10 bases between the two ends. This CDR3 is CASTAELNQPQHF. CDR3 nucleotide sequence: TGTGCCAGCACCGCAGAGCTCAATCAGCCCCAGCATTTT.

By its share, this clone is large (0.1 to 1%). The genes are TRBV11-3 and TRBJ2-2, with D maybe TRBD2 (6 bases). This CDR3 contains 15 residues. V was trimmed by 5 bases and J by 7 bases, leaving 17 bases between them. Per germline, CDR1 SGHNT and CDR2 YENEEA. CDR3 DNA: TGTGCCAGCAGCCAGCAGGAGGGCGCGGGCGGGGAGCTGTTTTTT. This sequence encodes CASSQQEGAGGELFF.

This clone was detected a few times. The CDR3, as DNA: TGTGCCAGTACCCTAACAGGGTCGACAGGGCATCACGGGGAGCTGTTTTTT. This codes for CASTLTGSTGHHGELFF. The chain combines TRBV19 with TRBJ2-2, with TRBD1 identical over 7 bases. V shed 7 bases and J 7 bases; nucleotides not matched to a gene: 18. The CDR3 runs to 17 residues. Germline CDR1 is LNHDA and CDR2 is SQIVND (reference sequence).

This clone came up a few times. The rearrangement links TRBV5-1 to TRBJ2-1; 7 bases line up with TRBD2. Germline trimming cut 0 bases from V and 4 bases from J; bases unmatched to any gene: 4. The CDR3 totals 15 residues. CDR1 is SGHRS, CDR2 YFSETQ, per germline. CDR3 in amino acids: CASSLEGRGYNEQFF. The CDR3 nucleotides read TGCGCCAGCAGCTTGGAGGGGAGGGGTTACAATGAGCAGTTCTTC.

This clone was observed a few times. J is TRBJ2-7 and V is TRBV28, with 11 bases lining up with TRBD2. Per germline, CDR1 MDHEN and CDR2 SYDVKM. V was clipped by 10 bases and J by 2 bases; unmatched bases: 10. This CDR3 is built from 15 residues. The CDR3 region has the DNA TGTGCCACAGAATCCGGACTAGCGGGCCCCTACGAGCAGTACTTC. Protein product: CATESGLAGPYEQYF.

This clone appeared a few times. This chain links TRBV11-3 with TRBJ2-7; 13 bases are shared with TRBD2. CDR3 length: 14 amino acids. CDR1 is SGHNT, CDR2 YENEEA, per germline. The junction had 2 bases not matched to a gene; V was cut back by 4 bases and J by 5 bases. CDR3: CASSSLAGGHEQYF. The DNA for the CDR3 is TGTGCCAGCAGCTCACTAGCGGGGGGGCACGAGCAGTACTTC.

This clone counts as large. The CDR3 reads CASGIGLPGETQYF. CDR3 nucleotide sequence: TGTGCCAGCGGAATCGGACTACCTGGGGAGACCCAGTACTTC. The chain employs TRBV12-5 and TRBJ2-5, with D perhaps TRBD2 (6 bases). The CDR3 consists of 14 residues. The germline V gene encodes CDR1 LGHNT and CDR2 FRNRAP.

This chain links TRBV30 with TRBJ2-2, with 9 bases identical to TRBD1. With V trimmed by 3 bases and J by 3 bases, 5 bases remained unmatched. CDR1 and CDR2 from the germline V gene are GTSNPN and SVGIG (reference sequence). This CDR3 contains 15 residues. The CDR3 loop reads CAWRHRDRDTGELFF. The DNA of the CDR3 is TGTGCCTGGAGACACCGGGACAGGGACACCGGGGAGCTGTTTTTT.

By frequency in the sample, this clone is medium-sized (0.01 to 0.1%). The chain recombines TRBV6-8 with TRBJ2-1, with 8 positions matching TRBD2. The CDR3 totals 14 residues. V shed 4 bases and J 4 bases; nucleotides not matched to a gene: 3. CDR1 MNHGY and CDR2 SAAAGT come from the germline V gene. The CDR3 coding sequence is TGTGCCAGCAGTTTCGGACTAGCATACAATGAGCAGTTCTTC. This sequence encodes CASSFGLAYNEQFF.

A few counts support this clone. The chain links TRBV2 to TRBJ2-1, with D possibly TRBD1 on 5 matching bases. Trimming left V 3 bases short and J 8 bases short, with 8 bases between. This CDR3 has 12 amino acids. In germline, CDR1 is SNHLY, CDR2 FYNNEI. CDR3 nucleotides: TGTGCCAGCAGTGAGCAAGGGGATGAGCAGTTCTTC. Translation gives CASSEQGDEQFF.